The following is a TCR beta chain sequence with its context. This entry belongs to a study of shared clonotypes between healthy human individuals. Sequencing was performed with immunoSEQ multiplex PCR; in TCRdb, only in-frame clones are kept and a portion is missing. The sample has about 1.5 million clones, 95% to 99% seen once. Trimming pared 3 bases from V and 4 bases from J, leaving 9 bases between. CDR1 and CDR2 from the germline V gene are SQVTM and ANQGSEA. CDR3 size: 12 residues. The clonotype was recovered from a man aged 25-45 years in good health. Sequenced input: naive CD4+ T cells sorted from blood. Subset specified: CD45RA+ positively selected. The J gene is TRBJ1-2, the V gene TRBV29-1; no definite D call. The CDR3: CSVDPGAYGYTF. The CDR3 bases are TGCAGCGTTGATCCGGGAGCCTATGGCTACACCTTC.